This entry is about one TCR beta chain. This clone was seen a single time. Its antigen is not yet known. No much larger clone is present one base from it, and per-base qualities are unavailable. The record originates from a study of cytomegalovirus exposure and HLA in healthy donors (dated by TCRdb to between 2016 and 2019). For the study in its entirety: An earlier analysis of fewer than 750 of the donors reported about 260 Gb of sequence data and approximately 120 million unique TCR beta sequences obtained from around 170 million T cells. Roughly 290 gigabases of sequencing data and roughly 80 million unique TCR sequences made up an early release that covered about 640 HLA-typed donors. Among the roughly 380 genotyped donors, around 81% belonged to the genetic ancestry cluster associated with self-reported Caucasian donors. The study aimed to test whether cataloging public T cell receptors could reveal signatures of past pathogen exposure. The study used immunosequencing to profile the T cell repertoires of around 600 subjects and linked those repertoires to cytomegalovirus serostatus. A separate validation cohort of over a hundred different subjects was used in addition to the roughly 670-subject first cohort. The study combined high-throughput TCR immunosequencing, statistical association of individual TCRs with disease status, and machine learning to predict cytomegalovirus infection status. A later analysis re-analyzed previously published TCR beta repertoires from approximately 700 donors and added high-resolution HLA genotyping to study TCR occurrence patterns. The later analysis used no new phenotypic data to find candidate immune exposures, relying instead on TCR beta sequences and their occurrence across donors. An earlier analysis of approximately 630 of the donors applied high-throughput TCR beta sequencing to assess whether each TCR beta V gene segment acted as functional or pseudogenic. Donor age, sex, ethnicity and CMV serostatus were compiled together with the repertoire data. A later genetic analysis used genome-wide SNP genotypes for about three fifths of the 666 donors, treating that subset as a discovery cohort. All discovery cohort repertoires had been generated using a single sequencing platform. HLA typing covered class I and class II loci at four-digit resolution. Typing coverage varied by locus: roughly 629-640 donors for A, B, C, DRB1 and DQB1; around 560 for DQA1; nearly 610 for DPA1; roughly 450 for DPB1. Roughly five DR-DQ haplotypes were handled as single units for association and clustering because linkage in the cohort was strong. Among about 390 genotyped donors of the cohort, an average of about 240,000 unique TCR beta nucleotide sequences were sequenced per donor, about a sixth of them non-productive. Findings and caveats that apply to the study as a whole: Cytomegalovirus status was reported to be diagnosed by the classifier with high specificity and sensitivity in both the original and validation cohorts. Roughly uniform sequencing depth across donors was assumed in presence/absence analyses, although this assumption may not hold. A later analysis found that most CMV-associated TCR beta chains appeared HLA-restricted, with HLA associations seemingly driven largely by CMV exposure. Linkage disequilibrium might explain the correlated functional status among segregating V segments, but an unknown experimental factor could not be ruled out. At a false discovery rate of 0.05, a later analysis linked 15,000 to 20,000 TCR beta sequences to specific HLA alleles. A further reported finding was that TCR beta sequences accurately predicted the HLA-A and HLA-B alleles for most subjects in the first cohort. When HLA alleles, especially DR and DQ, strongly co-occurred, attributing TCR associations to individual alleles was difficult. V-gene and J-gene trimming of TCR beta chains was associated with a missense DCLRE1C variant in a later genetic analysis, and the association was replicated in an independent cohort. Compared with the 666-donor mean, donors in an Asian-associated ancestry cluster had fewer N-insertions in productive TCRs, according to a later genetic analysis. Three of the identified cytomegalovirus-associated TCR beta chains were confirmed in vitro to be specific for cytomegalovirus antigens. A later analysis reported that several top co-occurrence clusters appeared linked to parvovirus B19, influenza, CMV and Epstein-Barr virus. Because some donors lacked HLA typing at each locus, the association tests relied only on the typed subset. In the study, some 160 TCR beta chains were listed as associated with cytomegalovirus. In a later analysis, TCR association rates were found to vary across HLA loci, with the most associated TCRs seen for DRB1 alleles and the fewest for HLA-C alleles. In a later analysis, HLA-associated TCR beta chains showed more clonal expansion and lower generation probabilities than non-associated chains that were equally common. While some public TCRs were present in many individuals, most TCR sequences turned up only very rarely across donors. Some IMGT-functional V segments, including TRBV6-2 and TRBV6-3, could not be distinguished by the 87-base-pair reads and were therefore excluded. This cohort had only TCR beta chains sequenced, and the lack of alpha or paired-chain data limited which features could be detected. In an earlier analysis of under 600 of the donors, most TCR beta V segments were observed in productive rearrangements about 87% or about 30% of the time, broadly matching IMGT annotations. The only immune exposure information available for the cohort was CMV serostatus. Because counts were too low, fewer than 20 rarely observed V segments, including chromosome 9 orphons, were excluded from the earlier analysis of about 500 of the donors. A cluster of highly shared sequence variants was judged likely to represent a technical artifact of the sequencing pipeline. According to the authors, the approach could potentially be generalized to other disease states and immunological phenotypes.

The cohort consisted of some 670 healthy bone marrow donors. At the time of sampling, every cohort member was nominally healthy, though immune exposures that went unrecorded were likely present. The donor tested CMV seropositive and was one of the 289 seropositive cohort members. Each donor provided a peripheral blood sample, and peripheral blood mononuclear cells were used for TCR beta sequencing. Genomic DNA extraction from the blood cell samples was performed with the Qiagen DNeasy Blood Extraction Kit. Per the germline V gene, KGHSH is the CDR1 and LQKENI is the CDR2. Deletion took 0 bases off V and 10 bases off J, with a span of 18 bases between the germline ends. Its CDR3 holds 15 amino acids, cysteine through phenylalanine. Only CDR3 DNA is held: 45 bases, read in frame from base 1. Library preparation used the immunoSEQ multiplex PCR assay. The multiplex PCR relied on a mix of 60 forward primers for TCR Vbeta segments and 13 reverse primers for TCR Jbeta segments. A multiplex PCR assay on genomic DNA amplified the CDR3 region of rearranged TCR beta genes. The amplified TCR beta libraries were sequenced on the Illumina HiSeq System as 87-base-pair reads. The authors processed their data as follows. Across the roughly 700 repertoires, a later analysis counted around 80 million unique TCR beta chains, roughly 11 million of which were shared by at least two donors. A nearest-neighbor algorithm error-corrected the raw reads and collapsed the reads into unique sequences, merging closely related sequences to remove PCR and sequencing errors. To assign V, D and J gene segments, CDR3 sequences were aligned to IMGT reference sequences. Each retained sequence needed at least a six-nucleotide match to both a V gene segment and a J gene segment. Rearrangements were called productive when the CDR3 lacked stop codons and stayed in frame with V and J; all others were non-productive. Following IMGT convention, CDR3 was defined as the stretch from the second conserved V-encoded cysteine to the conserved J-encoded phenylalanine. Sequences without an unambiguous match to a single V gene segment were excluded from the earlier analysis of about 600 of the donors. An earlier analysis of almost 600 of the donors classified V segments as functional when productive rearrangements were above 56.7% and as segregating when the standard deviation between donors was above 5%. A statistical classification framework was built to diagnose cytomegalovirus status from the catalog of TCR beta chain sequences. V and J gene assignment, in a later analysis, came from comparing TCR nucleotide sequences with IMGT/GENE-DB human TR gene sequences. The TCRdist pipeline was used in a later analysis to assign CDR3 sequences and most-parsimonious VDJ recombination scenarios. In a later analysis, every TCR beta chain was defined by the combination of its CDR3 amino acid sequence and its V-gene family, and reads without a unique V-gene family were dropped. As a way to deal with suspected cross-contamination and a sequencing artifact, a later analysis dropped 450 to 700 nucleotide sequences that were highly shared and had low generation probability. A later analysis calculated a clonal expansion index for each public chain from normalized within-repertoire ranks of inferred template counts. A later analysis computed generation probabilities with a VDJ recombination model fitted to out-of-frame rearrangements, and checked the results against IGoR. Hypergeometric tests were used in a later analysis to score TCR-TCR, TCR-HLA and TCR-CMV co-occurrence, with a repertoire-size bias correction applied to the TCR pairs. To estimate false discovery rates, a later analysis permuted the HLA or CMV assignments 20 times. In a later analysis, co-occurring TCRs were grouped using DBSCAN, with TCRdist sequence similarity added in when clustering inside HLA-allele-positive subsets. Co-occurrence clustering excluded repertoires with fewer than 30,000 or more than 120,000 public chains, plus five with anomalous nucleotide sharing. As stored in TCRdb, this immuneACCESS dataset retains in-frame rearrangements with V and J assigned. A fraction of the clones does not appear; measured against another copy, unresolved V genes explain less than half of the discrepancy, and the remainder lacks a known reason. For V, J and clone size, that table is used; D and trimming come from the DNA. In all, the sample holds fewer than 150,000 clones, and around 81% of those were seen once. Approximately 7% of the sample is taken by the ten largest.

The V gene is TRBV18 and the J gene is TRBJ1-1, with a tentative D gene TRBD1 over 6 matching bases. The sequencing input was PBMCs. The source is a man in his forties or fifties in good health and CMV-seropositive. The CDR3 reads CASSPPGAIGLGAFF. The DNA reads TGTGCCAGCTCACCACCGGGGGCTATTGGGCTAGGAGCTTTCTTT.